The 13 T cell receptor beta chains listed next were all sequenced from one sample in a study of blood T cell repertoires in COVID-19. Data came from immunoSEQ multiplex PCR; TCRdb stores just in-frame clones and leaves some out. The sample includes some 38,000 clones, 80% to 95% of them seen just once. The sample comprised peripheral blood. Every receptor here comes from a man aged 50 to 59 with active COVID-19.

This chain joins TRBV7-2 and TRBJ2-7; 7 bases match TRBD2. J lost 2 bases, V lost 5 bases, and 9 bases had no gene match. CDR1 is SGHTA, CDR2 FQGNSA, per germline. This CDR3 spans 15 amino acids. The CDR3 region is CASSGSVGTTYEQYF. Written as DNA, the CDR3 is TGTGCCAGCAGCGGTAGCGTCGGGACTACCTACGAGCAGTACTTC. Together with reference TRBV7-2 and TRBJ2-7, the CDR3 gives the full variable domain: GAGVSQSPSNKVTEKGKDVELRCDPISGHTALYWYRQSLGQGLEFLIYFQGNSAPDKSGLPSDRFSAERTGGSVSTLTIQRTQQEDSAVYLCASSGSVGTTYEQYFGPGTRLTVT.

V usage is TRBV4-3 and J usage is TRBJ2-5; 8 nucleotides match TRBD2. Germline V gene data show CDR1 as LGHNA and CDR2 as YSLEER. The CDR3 contains 15 residues. The V gene end was trimmed by 0 bases and the J gene end by 5 bases; junction bases not matched to a gene: 5. For the CDR3, the DNA is TGCGCCAGCAGCCAAGAGATCGGGGGGGCCGAGACCCAGTACTTC. This sequence encodes CASSQEIGGAETQYF.

J is TRBJ2-3 and V is TRBV7-9; the D gene is possibly TRBD2 (6 bases). Trimming left V 5 bases short and J 1 base short, with 13 bases between. Looked up from germline, CDR1 is SEHNR and CDR2 is FQNEAQ (reference sequence). The CDR3 is 15 residues long. The CDR3 bases are TGTGCCAGCAGCCCGGAGACGGGGGGCACAGATACGCAGTATTTT. It encodes CASSPETGGTDTQYF.

The chain is built from TRBV6-4 and TRBJ2-3; possibly TRBD2 for D (5 bases). Looked up from germline, CDR1 is MRHNA and CDR2 is SNTAGT. The V gene lost 6 bases and the J gene lost 1 base, with 17 bases spanning the gap. The CDR3 contains 16 residues. The CDR3 DNA reads TGTGCCAGCAGCAATGACGCGGGTTTGGGCACAGATACGCAGTATTTT. Its protein product is CASSNDAGLGTDTQYF.

This chain joins TRBV7-9 and TRBJ2-1, with a weak D call TRBD2 (5 bases). Germline-derived CDR1 and CDR2 are SEHNR and FQNEAQ (reference sequence). Trimming took off 2 bases at V and 4 bases at J, with 12 bases between the two ends. This CDR3 has 15 residues. The CDR3 DNA sequence: TGTGCCAGCAGCTTAAGCGCGGGCTCGTACAATGAGCAGTTCTTC. The encoded protein is CASSLSAGSYNEQFF.

The chain carries TRBV11-2 and TRBJ1-1; TRBD1 agrees at 9 bases. The CDR3 runs to 16 residues. The V and J ends lost 2 bases and 4 bases, in that order; junction bases with no gene match: 8. Germline V gene data show CDR1 as SGHAT and CDR2 as FQNNGV. Here the CDR3 DNA reads TGTGCCAGCAGCTTAACCTACAGGGGGCCTAGCACTGAAGCTTTCTTT. It codes for CASSLTYRGPSTEAFF. Full variable domain (outside the CDR3, taken from reference TRBV11-2 and TRBJ1-1): EAGVAQSPRYKIIEKRQSVAFWCNPISGHATLYWYQQILGQGPKLLIQFQNNGVVDDSQLPKDRFSAERLKGVDSTLKIQPAKLEDSAVYLCASSLTYRGPSTEAFFGQGTRLTVV.

The chain has TRBV5-6 and TRBJ2-7; weak D call: TRBD1 (5 bases). The CDR3 runs to 16 residues. Germline assignment: CDR1 SGHDT and CDR2 YYEEEE. V dropped 0 bases and J dropped 4 bases, with 17 bases sitting between them. The CDR3 DNA sequence: TGTGCCAGCAGCTTGGCTCCCAGGGTCGGCAGATACGAGCAGTACTTC. This encodes CASSLAPRVGRYEQYF.

The chain recombines TRBV19 with TRBJ1-4, with 7 bases matching TRBD1. This CDR3 contains 16 residues. In germline, CDR1 is LNHDA, CDR2 SQIVND (reference sequence). Trimming took 5 bases from V and 0 from J; bases not matched to a gene: 6. CDR3 nucleotides: TGTGCCAGTAGTTCTGGGACAGATACAACTAATGAAAAACTGTTTTTT. It specifies CASSSGTDTTNEKLFF. The whole variable domain, remainder taken from reference TRBV19 and TRBJ1-4, is DGGITQSPKYLFRKEGQNVTLSCEQNLNHDAMYWYRQDPGQGLRLIYYSQIVNDFQKGDIAEGYSVSREKKESFPLTVTSAQKNPTAFYLCASSSGTDTTNEKLFFGSGTQLSVL.

V gene TRBV7-9 combines with J gene TRBJ2-5, with a weak D call TRBD1 (5 bases). V gave up 4 bases and J gave up 5 bases, with 23 bases separating them. The CDR3 length is 17 residues. Germline V gene sequence: CDR1 SEHNR, CDR2 FQNEAQ (reference sequence). The CDR3 nucleotides are TGTGCCAGCAGCTCCCAGGCTGGCAGGGTTCACGGGGAGACCCAGTACTTC. Translated: CASSSQAGRVHGETQYF. The variable domain in full, with the rest retrieved from reference TRBV7-9 and TRBJ2-5, is DTGVSQNPRHKITKRGQNVTFRCDPISEHNRLYWYRQTLGQGPEFLTYFQNEAQLEKSRLLSDRFSAERPKGSFSTLEIQRTEQGDSAMYLCASSSQAGRVHGETQYFGPGTRLLVL.

V and J are TRBV5-1 and TRBJ2-7; possibly TRBD1 for D (5 bases). Germline V gene sequence: CDR1 SGHRS, CDR2 YFSETQ. The CDR3 sequence is 15 residues long. Trimming left V 6 bases short and J 1 base short, with 17 bases between. The CDR3 DNA sequence: TGCGCCAGCACCCCCCGGCAAAGGGGATCCTACGAGCAGTACTTC. Translation: CASTPRQRGSYEQYF.

The chain recombines TRBV27 with TRBJ1-1, with D tentatively TRBD1 (6 bases). This CDR3 comprises 14 residues. V shed 7 bases and J shed 5 bases, with 17 bases lying between them. The germline CDR1 and CDR2 sequences are MNHEY and SMNVEV (reference sequence). In DNA, the CDR3 is TGTGCCAGCACTCTGAGGGGACAAGGGACTGAAGCTTTCTTT. Protein product: CASTLRGQGTEAFF.

The gene calls are TRBV7-9 and TRBJ1-2, with 9 bases identical to TRBD1. The CDR3 length is 17 residues. The junction had 6 bases not matched to a gene; V was cut back by 1 base and J by 0 bases. The V gene's germline CDR1 is SEHNR and CDR2 FQNEAQ (reference sequence). CDR3 region: CASSLGLQGAANYGYTF. The CDR3, as DNA: TGTGCCAGCAGCTTAGGATTACAGGGGGCGGCTAACTATGGCTACACCTTC.

This chain joins TRBV5-5 and TRBJ2-2, with TRBD1 matching 8 bases. The V segment lost 2 bases and the J segment 7 bases; nucleotides outside the gene matches: 4. Germline V gene lookup returns CDR1 SGHKS and CDR2 YYEKEE (reference sequence). The CDR3 consists of 14 residues. In DNA, the CDR3 is TGTGCCAGCAGCTTTCCAGGGGGCCTCGGGGAGCTGTTTTTT. This sequence encodes CASSFPGGLGELFF.